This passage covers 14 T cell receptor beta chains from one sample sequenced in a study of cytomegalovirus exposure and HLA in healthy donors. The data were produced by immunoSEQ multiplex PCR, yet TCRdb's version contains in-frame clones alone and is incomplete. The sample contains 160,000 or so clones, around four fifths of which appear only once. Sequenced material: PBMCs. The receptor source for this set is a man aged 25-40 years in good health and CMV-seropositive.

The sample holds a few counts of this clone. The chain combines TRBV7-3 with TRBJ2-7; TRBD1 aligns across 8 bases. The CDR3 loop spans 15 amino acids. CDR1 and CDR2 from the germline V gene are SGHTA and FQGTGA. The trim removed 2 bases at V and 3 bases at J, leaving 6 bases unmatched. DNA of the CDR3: TGTGCCAGCAGCTTATTGCCGGGACAGGACTACGAGCAGTACTTC. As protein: CASSLLPGQDYEQYF.

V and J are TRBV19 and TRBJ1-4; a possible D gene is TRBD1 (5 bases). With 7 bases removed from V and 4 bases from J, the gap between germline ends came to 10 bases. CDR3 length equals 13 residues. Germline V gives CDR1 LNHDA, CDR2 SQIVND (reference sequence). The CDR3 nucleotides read TGTGCCAGTATGGGGCACAGTAATGAAAAACTGTTTTTT. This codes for CASMGHSNEKLFF.

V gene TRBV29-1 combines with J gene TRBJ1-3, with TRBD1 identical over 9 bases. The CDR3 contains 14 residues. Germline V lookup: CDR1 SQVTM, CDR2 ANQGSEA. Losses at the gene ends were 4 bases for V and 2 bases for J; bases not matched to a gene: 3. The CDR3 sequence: CSVAGTGPGNTIYF. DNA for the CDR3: TGCAGCGTTGCTGGGACAGGGCCTGGAAACACCATATATTTT.

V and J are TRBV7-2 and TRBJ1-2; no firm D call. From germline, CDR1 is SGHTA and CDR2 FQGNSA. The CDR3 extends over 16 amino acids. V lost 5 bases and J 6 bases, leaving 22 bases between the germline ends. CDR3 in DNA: TGTGCCAGCAGCCCTTTAGGGAGAGGTCCCGCAGATGGCTACACCTTC. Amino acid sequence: CASSPLGRGPADGYTF.

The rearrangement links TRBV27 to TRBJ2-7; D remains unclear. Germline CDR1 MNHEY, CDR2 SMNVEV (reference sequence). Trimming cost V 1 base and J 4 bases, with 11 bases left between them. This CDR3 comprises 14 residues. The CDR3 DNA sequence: TGTGCCAGCAGTTTATTTCCCGGGTTTTACGAGCAGTACTTC. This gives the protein CASSLFPGFYEQYF.

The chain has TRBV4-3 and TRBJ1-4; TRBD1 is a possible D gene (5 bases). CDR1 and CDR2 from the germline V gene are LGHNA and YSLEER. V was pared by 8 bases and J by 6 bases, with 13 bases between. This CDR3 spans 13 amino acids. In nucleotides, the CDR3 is TGCGCCAGCTCATTTGGGGCTGATGAAAAACTGTTTTTT. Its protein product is CASSFGADEKLFF.

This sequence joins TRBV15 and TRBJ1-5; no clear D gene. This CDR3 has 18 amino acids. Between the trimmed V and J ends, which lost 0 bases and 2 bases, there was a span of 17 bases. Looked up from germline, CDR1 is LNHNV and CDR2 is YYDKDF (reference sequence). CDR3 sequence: CATSRDRGSAEGNQPQHF. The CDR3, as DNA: TGTGCCACCAGCAGAGATCGGGGATCTGCGGAAGGCAATCAGCCCCAGCATTTT.

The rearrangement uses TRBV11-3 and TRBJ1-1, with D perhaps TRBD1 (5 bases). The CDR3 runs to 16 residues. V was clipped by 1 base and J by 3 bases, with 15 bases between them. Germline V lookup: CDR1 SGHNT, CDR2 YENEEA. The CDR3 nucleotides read TGTGCCAGCAGCTTAGGCAGGGCGGAAAGAGACACTGAAGCTTTCTTT. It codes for CASSLGRAERDTEAFF.

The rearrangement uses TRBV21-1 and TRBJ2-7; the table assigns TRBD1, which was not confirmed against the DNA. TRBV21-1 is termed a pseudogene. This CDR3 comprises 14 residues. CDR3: CASSTRQGPYEQYF. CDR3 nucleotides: TGTGCCAGCAGCACCCGACAGGGGCCTTACGAGCAGTACTTC.

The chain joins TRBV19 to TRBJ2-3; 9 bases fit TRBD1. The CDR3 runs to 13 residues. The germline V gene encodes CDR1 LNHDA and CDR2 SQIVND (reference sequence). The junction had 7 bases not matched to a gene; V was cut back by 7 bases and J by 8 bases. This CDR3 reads CASTDRGVGTQYF. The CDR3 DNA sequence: TGTGCCAGTACGGACAGGGGAGTGGGTACGCAGTATTTT.

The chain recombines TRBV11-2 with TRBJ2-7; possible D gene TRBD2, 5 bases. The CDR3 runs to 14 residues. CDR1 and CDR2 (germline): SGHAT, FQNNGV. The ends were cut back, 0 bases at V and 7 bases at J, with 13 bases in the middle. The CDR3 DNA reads TGTGCCAGCAGCTTAGAGACTAACTCGGGGGAGCAGTACTTC. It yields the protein CASSLETNSGEQYF. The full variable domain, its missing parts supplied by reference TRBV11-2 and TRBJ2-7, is EAGVAQSPRYKIIEKRQSVAFWCNPISGHATLYWYQQILGQGPKLLIQFQNNGVVDDSQLPKDRFSAERLKGVDSTLKIQPAKLEDSAVYLCASSLETNSGEQYFGPGTRLTVT.

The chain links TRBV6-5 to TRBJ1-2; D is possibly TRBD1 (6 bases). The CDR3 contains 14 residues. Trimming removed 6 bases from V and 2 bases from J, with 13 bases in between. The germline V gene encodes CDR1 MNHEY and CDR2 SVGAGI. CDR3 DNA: TGTGCCAGCAGCGCGGACGGGACAAACTATGGCTACACCTTC. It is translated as CASSADGTNYGYTF.

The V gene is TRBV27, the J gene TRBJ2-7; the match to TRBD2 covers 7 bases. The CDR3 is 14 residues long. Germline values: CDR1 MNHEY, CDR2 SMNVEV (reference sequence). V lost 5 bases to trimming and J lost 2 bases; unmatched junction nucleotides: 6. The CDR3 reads CASSIRGDPYEQYF. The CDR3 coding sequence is TGTGCCAGCAGTATTCGGGGGGACCCCTACGAGCAGTACTTC.

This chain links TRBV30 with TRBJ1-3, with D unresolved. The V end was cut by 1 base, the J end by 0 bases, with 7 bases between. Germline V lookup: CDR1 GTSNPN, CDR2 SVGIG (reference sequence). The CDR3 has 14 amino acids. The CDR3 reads CAWSGKSSGNTIYF. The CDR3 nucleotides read TGTGCCTGGAGTGGTAAGAGCTCTGGAAACACCATATATTTT.